A single sample is the source of the 26 T cell receptor beta chains below, sequenced in a study of glioma-infiltrating T cells after dendritic cell vaccination. The protocol was immunoSEQ multiplex PCR, while the TCRdb copy is restricted to in-frame clones and leaves out a portion. The data show 90,000 to 110,000 clones, with 85% to 90% seen just once and approximately 2.7% held by the top ten. Time point described: after dendritic cell vaccination, including at tumor progression/relapse. Material: blood, obtained after dendritic cell vaccination. The source of these receptors is a human donor with glioblastoma.

This clone was seen once. The chain has TRBV29-1 and TRBJ1-2, with a weak D call TRBD1 (6 bases). CDR3 length equals 14 residues. CDR1 SQVTM and CDR2 ANQGSEA come from the germline V gene. Trimming removed 3 bases at V and 5 bases at J, with 16 bases between. The CDR3 DNA sequence: TGCAGCGTTGATTCTCAGGGGTTGGATTATGGCTACACCTTC. Its protein is CSVDSQGLDYGYTF.

This clone was counted between two and nine times. The gene calls are TRBV6-1 and TRBJ2-7; 14 bases fit TRBD2. Germline V gives CDR1 MNHNS, CDR2 SASEGT. CDR3 length: 17 residues. Trimming at V came to 4 bases and at J to 2 bases, leaving 7 bases not matched to a gene. The CDR3 spells CASSGGTSGGLTYEQYF. CDR3 DNA sequence: TGTGCCAGCAGTGGCGGGACTAGCGGGGGCCTTACCTACGAGCAGTACTTC.

The chain combines TRBV7-6 with TRBJ2-5, with unresolved D. With 4 bases removed from V and 2 bases from J, the gap between germline ends came to 11 bases. Germline V gene lookup returns CDR1 SGHVS and CDR2 FNYEAQ. The CDR3 is made up of 14 amino acids. The CDR3 DNA sequence: TGTGCCAGCAGCTCCCTCCGGTCACAAGAGACCCAGTACTTC. Residues: CASSSLRSQETQYF.

CDR3 sequence reads: CASSSGTSVDTQYF. CDR3 nucleotides: TGCGCCAGCAGCTCAGGGACTAGCGTTGATACGCAGTATTTT. V and J are TRBV5-1 and TRBJ2-3; the match to TRBD2 covers 10 bases. V dropped 3 bases and J dropped 6; count of bases not matched to a gene: 4. CDR3 length: 14 residues. CDR1 is SGHRS, CDR2 YFSETQ, per germline. The full variable domain, in which reference TRBV5-1 and TRBJ2-3 provide the parts outside the CDR3, is KAGVTQTPRYLIKTRGQQVTLSCSPISGHRSVSWYQQTPGQGLQFLFEYFSETQRNKGNFPGRFSGRQFSNSRSEMNVSTLELGDSALYLCASSSGTSVDTQYFGPGTRLTVL.

The V call is TRBV30, the J call TRBJ1-2, with D tentatively TRBD1 (6 bases). V was cut by 0 bases and J by 3 bases, with 14 bases left in between. The length of the CDR3 is 15 residues. Germline values: CDR1 GTSNPN, CDR2 SVGIG (reference sequence). The CDR3 loop reads CAWSVREAGDYGYTF. DNA for the CDR3: TGTGCCTGGAGTGTTAGAGAGGCAGGGGACTATGGCTACACCTTC.

This chain joins TRBV11-1 and TRBJ1-4; the match to TRBD1 covers 9 bases. The CDR3 has 15 residues. Trimming took 5 bases from V and 8 from J; bases not matched to a gene: 9. Looked up from germline, CDR1 is SGHAT and CDR2 is FQDESV (reference sequence). The CDR3 loop reads CASSHHRDRDEKLFF. CDR3 DNA: TGTGCCAGCAGCCACCACCGGGACAGGGACGAAAAACTGTTTTTT.

The chain uses TRBV7-9 and TRBJ2-5; the D gene is possibly TRBD1 (7 bases). V was cut by 5 bases and J by 1 base, with 8 bases left in between. Per germline, CDR1 SEHNR and CDR2 FQNEAQ (reference sequence). CDR3 length: 13 residues. The CDR3 spells CASSQGGQETQYF. In nucleotides, the CDR3 is TGTGCCAGCAGCCAGGGGGGCCAAGAGACCCAGTACTTC. The entire variable domain, with the rest obtained from reference TRBV7-9 and TRBJ2-5, is as follows: DTGVSQNPRHKITKRGQNVTFRCDPISEHNRLYWYRQTLGQGPEFLTYFQNEAQLEKSRLLSDRFSAERPKGSFSTLEIQRTEQGDSAMYLCASSQGGQETQYFGPGTRLLVL.

The chain couples TRBV7-2 to TRBJ2-7; D ambiguous. This CDR3 has 13 amino acids. Germline lookup yields CDR1 SGHTA and CDR2 FQGNSA. Between the trimmed V and J ends, which lost 3 bases and 1 base, there was a span of 7 bases. CDR3 amino acids: CASSFSRSYEQYF. The CDR3 DNA reads as TGTGCCAGCAGCTTCTCCAGGTCCTACGAGCAGTACTTC.

This chain uses TRBV7-9 with TRBJ2-1; 9 bases map to TRBD1. CDR3 length: 13 amino acids. Germline CDR1 is SEHNR and CDR2 is FQNEAQ (reference sequence). J was trimmed by 15 bases and V by 5 bases; bases with no gene match: 11. The CDR3 loop is CASSPGTGFSMFF. CDR3 in DNA: TGTGCCAGCAGCCCCGGGACAGGGTTTAGTATGTTCTTC.

Of note for this clone: A junction end diverges from the germline sequence, so it may reflect a read error. Other DNA sequences within the sample encode an identical CDR3. The chain combines TRBV5-1 with TRBJ1-6; possible D gene TRBD1, 6 bases. The CDR3 is 17 amino acids. From germline, CDR1 is SGHRS and CDR2 YFSETQ. The CDR3 bases are TGCGCCAGCAGCTTGGGTACAGGGAATACCTATAATTCCCCCCTCCACTTT. Translating gives CASSLGTGNTYNSPLHF.

The rearrangement joins TRBV7-9 to TRBJ1-2, with 7 positions matching TRBD1. The CDR3 is 13 residues long. Germline V lookup: CDR1 SEHNR, CDR2 FQNEAQ (reference sequence). The trim removed 4 bases at V and 7 bases at J, leaving 6 bases unmatched. The CDR3: CASSSQTGLGYTF. DNA for the CDR3: TGTGCCAGCAGCTCCCAGACAGGGCTTGGCTACACCTTC.

The chain has TRBV5-4 and TRBJ2-5; 12 bases are shared with TRBD1. After removal of 4 bases from V and 5 bases from J, the junction contained 9 bases not matched to a gene. This CDR3 is 16 amino acids long. In germline, CDR1 is SGHNT, CDR2 YYREEE (reference sequence). In DNA, the CDR3 is TGTGCCAGCAGCCTACCCGGGACAGGGGGCCTCGAGACCCAGTACTTC. As protein: CASSLPGTGGLETQYF.

V and J are TRBV2 and TRBJ2-7; 9 nucleotides agree with TRBD2. Germline-derived CDR1 and CDR2 are SNHLY and FYNNEI. The length of the CDR3 is 15 residues. V shed 3 bases, J shed 2 bases, and the junction held 5 bases outside the gene matches. This CDR3 is CASSERGGLTYEQYF. The CDR3 bases are TGTGCCAGCAGTGAGCGGGGGGGCTTAACCTACGAGCAGTACTTC.

The V gene is TRBV19, the J gene TRBJ2-7; perhaps TRBD1 as D (6 bases). V was pared by 3 bases and J by 6 bases, with 12 bases between. The germline CDR1 and CDR2 sequences are LNHDA and SQIVND (reference sequence). This CDR3 comprises 13 residues. In DNA form, the CDR3 reads TGTGCCAGTAGTATGGCCCTCAGGGGCGAGCAGTACTTC. It translates to CASSMALRGEQYF.

This sequence joins TRBV2 and TRBJ2-3; 8 bases are shared with TRBD1. Germline values: CDR1 SNHLY, CDR2 FYNNEI. This CDR3 contains 15 residues. V shed 7 bases, J shed 0 bases, and the junction held 6 bases outside the gene matches. CDR3 in amino acids: CASTRRTGSTDTQYF. The CDR3 nucleotides read TGTGCCAGCACCCGAAGGACAGGGAGCACAGATACGCAGTATTTT.

This clone was seen once. The genes are TRBV11-3 and TRBJ2-2; 8 bases fit TRBD1. CDR3 length equals 15 residues. Germline lookup yields CDR1 SGHNT and CDR2 YENEEA. V trimming: 4 bases; J trimming: 3 bases; junction bases outside the gene matches: 4. CDR3 region: CASSSGGRYTGELFF. CDR3 nucleotides: TGTGCCAGCAGCTCAGGGGGCAGGTACACCGGGGAGCTGTTTTTT.

The gene calls are TRBV9 and TRBJ2-3, with TRBD2 matching 10 bases. Germline CDR1 is SGDLS and CDR2 is YYNGEE. This CDR3 spans 15 amino acids. J was trimmed by 5 bases and V by 0 bases; bases with no gene match: 3. CDR3: CASSVVASGGDTQYF. The CDR3 DNA follows: TGTGCCAGCAGCGTAGTGGCTAGCGGGGGAGATACGCAGTATTTT.

The chain combines TRBV5-4 with TRBJ2-3, with 14 bases that match TRBD2. The CDR3 loop spans 18 amino acids. The trim removed 5 bases at V and 0 bases at J, leaving 8 bases unmatched. Looked up from germline, CDR1 is SGHNT and CDR2 is YYREEE (reference sequence). CDR3 sequence reads: CASSPRLAGGSSTDTQYF. The CDR3 DNA is TGTGCCAGCAGTCCTCGACTAGCGGGAGGGTCTAGCACAGATACGCAGTATTTT.

V is TRBV10-1 and J is TRBJ2-3, with 7 bases identical to TRBD2. Germline V gives CDR1 WNHNN, CDR2 SYGVQD (reference sequence). J gave up 6 bases and V 3 bases, and 12 bases lay outside the gene matches. The CDR3 is 16 residues long. The CDR3: CASSERSAGVSDTQYF. The CDR3 nucleotides are TGCGCCAGCAGTGAAAGATCCGCGGGAGTATCGGATACGCAGTATTTT.

The chain couples TRBV2 to TRBJ1-2, with a weak D call TRBD1 (6 bases). V was trimmed by 8 bases and J by 4 bases, leaving 11 bases between them. The CDR3 has 12 amino acids. Germline CDR1 is SNHLY and CDR2 is FYNNEI. The CDR3 loop is CASLGQSYGYTF. In DNA form, the CDR3 reads TGTGCCAGCCTAGGACAGTCCTATGGCTACACCTTC.

This clone was seen only once. At one boundary the junction diverges from the germline segment, which might be a read error. The V gene is TRBV19, the J gene TRBJ1-2; TRBD1 matches 8 bases. The CDR3 extends over 15 amino acids. The germline gives CDR1 LNHDA, CDR2 SQIVND (reference sequence). CDR3 bases: TGTGCCAGTAGTGCCGACAGGGGCTTCAACTATGGCCACACCTTC. It encodes CASSADRGFNYGHTF.

The chain links TRBV5-6 to TRBJ2-5, with D uncertain. The CDR3 has 13 residues. The V and J ends lost 7 bases and 1 base respectively, with 11 bases between them. Germline assignment: CDR1 SGHDT and CDR2 YYEEEE. The CDR3 spells CASHYLGQETQYF. The CDR3 nucleotides read TGTGCCAGCCACTACCTCGGCCAAGAGACCCAGTACTTC.

The chain uses TRBV7-2 and TRBJ2-3; D possibly corresponds to TRBD2 (7 bases). Germline V gives CDR1 SGHTA, CDR2 FQGNSA. This CDR3 is built from 18 residues. V was cut by 4 bases and J by 2 bases, with 22 bases left in between. Here the CDR3 DNA reads TGTGCCAGCAGCTCCCGGGGGGAAGTGCAGGGGCCCACAGATACGCAGTATTTT. Translated, it gives CASSSRGEVQGPTDTQYF. Full variable domain (outside the CDR3, taken from reference TRBV7-2 and TRBJ2-3): GAGVSQSPSNKVTEKGKDVELRCDPISGHTALYWYRQSLGQGLEFLIYFQGNSAPDKSGLPSDRFSAERTGGSVSTLTIQRTQQEDSAVYLCASSSRGEVQGPTDTQYFGPGTRLTVL.

This clone was detected only once. The J gene is TRBJ1-6, the V gene TRBV30, with 8 bases that match TRBD1. The CDR3 spans 13 residues. The germline gives CDR1 GTSNPN, CDR2 SVGIG (reference sequence). The V segment lost 5 bases and the J segment 10 bases; nucleotides outside the gene matches: 7. CDR3 loop: CAWQTGVHSPLHF. The CDR3 coding sequence is TGTGCCTGGCAGACAGGGGTTCACTCACCCCTCCACTTT.

The chain uses TRBV29-1 and TRBJ1-2, with D tentatively TRBD1 (5 bases). CDR3 length: 13 residues. Germline CDR1 reads SQVTM; CDR2 reads ANQGSEA. Trimming shortened V by 3 bases and J by 4 bases, and 12 bases separated the two germline ends. The CDR3 region is CSVDYRGSYGYTF. For the CDR3, the DNA is TGCAGCGTTGATTATAGGGGCTCCTATGGCTACACCTTC. Drawing the rest from reference TRBV29-1 and TRBJ1-2, the complete variable domain is SAVISQKPSRDICQRGTSLTIQCQVDSQVTMMFWYRQQPGQSLTLIATANQGSEATYESGFVIDKFPISRPNLTFSTLTVSNMSPEDSSIYLCSVDYRGSYGYTFGSGTRLTVV.

The gene calls are TRBV14 and TRBJ2-2; possibly TRBD1 for D (5 bases). The length of the CDR3 is 14 residues. Germline assignment: CDR1 SGHDN and CDR2 FVKESK. V was shortened by 2 bases and J by 1 base, with 5 bases between the two germline ends. The CDR3, as DNA: TGTGCCAGCAGCCAACAGGGGAACACCGGGGAGCTGTTTTTT. Residues: CASSQQGNTGELFF.